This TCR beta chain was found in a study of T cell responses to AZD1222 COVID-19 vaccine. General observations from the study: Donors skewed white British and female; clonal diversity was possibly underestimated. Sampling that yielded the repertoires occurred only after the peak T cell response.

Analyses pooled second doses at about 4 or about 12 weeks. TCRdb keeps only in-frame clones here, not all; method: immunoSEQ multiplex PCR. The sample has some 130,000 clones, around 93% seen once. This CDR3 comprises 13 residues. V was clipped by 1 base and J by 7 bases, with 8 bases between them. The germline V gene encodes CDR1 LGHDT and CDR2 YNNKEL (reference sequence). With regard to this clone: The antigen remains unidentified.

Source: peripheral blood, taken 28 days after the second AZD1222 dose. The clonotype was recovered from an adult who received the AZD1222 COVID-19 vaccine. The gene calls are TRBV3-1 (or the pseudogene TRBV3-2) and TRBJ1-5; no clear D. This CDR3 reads CASSQGGYQPQHF. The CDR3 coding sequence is TGTGCCAGCAGCCAAGGCGGATACCAGCCCCAGCATTTT.